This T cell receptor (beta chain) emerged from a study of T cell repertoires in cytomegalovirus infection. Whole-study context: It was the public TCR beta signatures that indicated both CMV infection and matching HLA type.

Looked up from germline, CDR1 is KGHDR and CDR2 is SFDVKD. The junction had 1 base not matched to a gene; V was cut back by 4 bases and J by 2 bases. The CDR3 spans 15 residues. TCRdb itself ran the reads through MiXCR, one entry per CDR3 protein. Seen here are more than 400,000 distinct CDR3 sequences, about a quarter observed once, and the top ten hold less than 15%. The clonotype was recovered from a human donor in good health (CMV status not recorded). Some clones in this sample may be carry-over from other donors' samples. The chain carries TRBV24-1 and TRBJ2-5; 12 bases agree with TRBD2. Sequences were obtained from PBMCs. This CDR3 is CATSDTSGRQETQYF. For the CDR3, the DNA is TGTGCCACCAGTGACACTAGCGGGAGGCAAGAGACCCAGTACTTC.